This T cell receptor beta chain was found in a study of cytomegalovirus exposure and HLA in healthy donors. Both 60 Vbeta primers and 13 Jbeta primers went into the PCR. The data were produced by immunoSEQ multiplex PCR, yet TCRdb's version contains in-frame clones alone and is incomplete. The sample lists 150,000 to 200,000 clones; approximately 86% were seen once. Participants comprised healthy donors of bone marrow. CDR1 and CDR2 (germline): MNHEY, SVGAGI. CDR3 length: 15 amino acids. V lost 0 bases and J lost 5; bases outside the gene matches: 4. Study conclusions and caveats: Apart from CMV serostatus, no immune exposure information was available. In an earlier analysis, in 540 or so donors, most V segments appeared productive either ~87% or ~30% of the time. In the analysis, some V segments, TRBV6-2 and TRBV6-3 included, were excluded as indistinguishable.

Note on this clone: Its target is not known.

This sequence joins TRBV6-5 and TRBJ2-7; the match to TRBD2 covers 10 bases. The sample was PBMCs. The receptor comes from a male donor in good health and CMV-seronegative. CDR3 coding DNA: TGTGCCAGCAGTTACTCCGCCGGGACTAGCGACGAGCAGTACTTC. Its protein is CASSYSAGTSDEQYF.